The rows below give T cell receptor beta chains drawn from one sample of a study of blood T cell repertoires in COVID-19. TCRdb's copy holds only in-frame clones and misses some; the assay was immunoSEQ multiplex PCR. The table shows a few hundred thousand clones, with roughly 88% occurring only once. Sequences were obtained from peripheral blood. The origin of the receptors is a woman in her seventies with COVID-19, enrolled during active disease. CDR3s include the opening cysteine and the closing phenylalanine or tryptophan. Each record gives: J gene, V gene, D gene, clone size, CDR3 DNA, CDR3 protein. D genes are given only for firm matches. Clone size, where shown, is once, few, many, or a class for clones that have expanded.

TRBJ1-1	TRBV5-4	.	.	TGTGCCAGCAGCTTGGTTGGGGCGAACACTGAAGCTTTCTTT	CASSLVGANTEAFF
TRBJ2-7	TRBV2	TRBD2	.	TGTGCCAGCAGGCTAGCGGCCTACGAGCAGTACTTC	CASRLAAYEQYF
TRBJ2-1	TRBV5-1	TRBD1	.	TGCGCCAGCAGCTTGGAAGGACAGGGGGAATACAATGAGCAGTTCTTC	CASSLEGQGEYNEQFF
TRBJ1-2	TRBV2	.	.	TGTGCCAGCAGTGAGGACAGCTTATACTATGGCTACACCTTC	CASSEDSLYYGYTF
TRBJ2-1	TRBV5-1	.	.	TGCGCCAGCAGCCCTGAAGTTACCGGGAACCTCGCCTACAATGAGCAGTTCTTC	CASSPEVTGNLAYNEQFF
TRBJ1-5	TRBV27	TRBD1	.	TGTGCCAGCAAACTACAGGGGCAAAGTCAGCCCCAGCATTTT	CASKLQGQSQPQHF
TRBJ2-1	TRBV19	.	.	TGTGCCAGTAGTATAGCGGCAGGCCCCTCCTACAATGAGCAGTTCTTC	CASSIAAGPSYNEQFF
TRBJ1-5	TRBV19	.	.	TGTGCCAGTGGGGGCCGCAATGGGGGGGCCCGGAGTCAGCCCCAGCATTTT	CASGGRNGGARSQPQHF
TRBJ1-3	TRBV2	.	.	TGTGCCAGCAGATCCCGACAGTACGAAAAGGCCACCATATATTTT	CASRSRQYEKATIYF
TRBJ1-2	TRBV5-1	.	few	TGCGCCAGCAGCTTGGTTTCACCAGCTAACTATGGCTACACCTTC	CASSLVSPANYGYTF
TRBJ2-1	TRBV28	TRBD2	.	TGTGCCAGCAGTTTGTACCCCGGGACTAGCGGGAGCATAGTCAATGAGCAGTTCTTC	CASSLYPGTSGSIVNEQFF
TRBJ2-1	TRBV28	TRBD2	few	TGTGCCAGCAGTTCCACAAGCGGGAGGGTCCGGGATGAGCAGTTCTTC	CASSSTSGRVRDEQFF
TRBJ2-1	TRBV5-4	.	.	TGTGCCAGCAGCTTAGACAGAAGCTCCTACAATGAGCAGTTCTTC	CASSLDRSSYNEQFF
TRBJ1-3	TRBV10-3	TRBD1	.	TGTGCCATCAGTGAGTTCGGACAGGGGCTAGGAAACACCATATATTTT	CAISEFGQGLGNTIYF
TRBJ1-5	TRBV23-1	.	.	TGCGCCAGCAGTCATGGCAGGGAGGGAGCTCAGCCCCAGCATTTT	CASSHGREGAQPQHF
TRBJ1-4	TRBV7-9	.	.	TGTGCCAGCAGCCCCCGGACAGAACTAAGGGAAAAACTGTTTTTT	CASSPRTELREKLFF
TRBJ2-7	TRBV28	.	.	TGTGCCAGCAGTACCGGCGGCTACGAGCAGTACTTC	CASSTGGYEQYF
TRBJ1-6	TRBV27	.	once	TGTGCCAGCAGTCCCGGGGGATCACCCCTCCACTTT	CASSPGGSPLHF
TRBJ1-6	TRBV4-1	.	.	TGCGCCAGCAGGCTAGACGGGAGTAATTCACCCCTCCACTTT	CASRLDGSNSPLHF
TRBJ1-3	TRBV7-2	TRBD1	.	TGTGCCAGCAGCTTAACGGGACAGGGAGGAAACACCATATATTTT	CASSLTGQGGNTIYF
TRBJ1-1	TRBV6-5	.	.	TGTGCCAGCAGTTACTCGACAGTCATCACTGAAGCTTTCTTT	CASSYSTVITEAFF
TRBJ1-1	TRBV11-2	TRBD1	few	TGTGCCAGCAGCTTAGATGCGCGGAGCAGGGGGCGCCGAAACACTGAAGCTTTCTTT	CASSLDARSRGRRNTEAFF
TRBJ2-5	TRBV11-2	TRBD2	.	TGTGCCAGCAGCTTAGTGTCTAGCGGGCCCCAAGAGACCCAGTACTTC	CASSLVSSGPQETQYF
TRBJ2-5	TRBV10-3	.	few	TGTGCCATCAGTGAGTCGATGGCCAACCAAGAGACCCAGTACTTC	CAISESMANQETQYF
TRBJ1-5	TRBV19	.	.	TGTGCCAGTAGTAGGCGCGGGGGGGAGGGTCAGCCCCAGCATTTT	CASSRRGGEGQPQHF
TRBJ2-2	TRBV27	TRBD1	few	TGTGCCAGCAGTTTAACAGGGGTTTTTGCCGGGGAGCTGTTTTTT	CASSLTGVFAGELFF
TRBJ1-6	TRBV28	.	.	TGTGCCAGCAGCTCGACCGGGAATTCACCCCTCCACTTT	CASSSTGNSPLHF
TRBJ2-5	TRBV5-4	TRBD2	.	TGTGCCAGCAGCTCGGGACTAGCGGGAGGGCCGGAAGAGACCCAGTACTTC	CASSSGLAGGPEETQYF
TRBJ2-1	TRBV30	TRBD1	few	TGTGCCTGGACGGGACAGACCTACAATGAGCAGTTCTTC	CAWTGQTYNEQFF
TRBJ2-2	TRBV2	.	.	TGTGCCAGCAGGCCTCGAGACAGCTACACCGGGGAGCTGTTTTTT	CASRPRDSYTGELFF
TRBJ2-5	TRBV6-5	.	.	TGTGCCAGCAGCCCCACCACGGGAGTTGAAGAGACCCAGTACTTC	CASSPTTGVEETQYF
TRBJ1-1	TRBV5-1	.	.	TGCGCCAGCAGCTTGTTGGCTGAAATGAACACTGAAGCTTTCTTT	CASSLLAEMNTEAFF
TRBJ2-4	TRBV11-3	TRBD1	.	TGTGCCAGCACACAGGGGGCGGGGGCCAAAAACATTCAGTACTTC	CASTQGAGAKNIQYF
TRBJ2-7	TRBV7-8	TRBD2	once	TGTGCCAGCAGCTCTACATTTAGCGGGAGAGTCTACGAGCAGTACTTC	CASSSTFSGRVYEQYF
TRBJ2-1	TRBV27	TRBD2	.	TGTGCCAGCAGAACGGGGACTAGCGGGCCCAATGAGCAGTTCTTC	CASRTGTSGPNEQFF
TRBJ1-6	TRBV19	TRBD1	.	TGTGCCAGTACAACTGGGGGACAGCGAAATTCACCCCTCCACTTT	CASTTGGQRNSPLHF
TRBJ2-1	TRBV24-1	TRBD2	.	TGTGCCACCAGTGATGCCGGGACTAGCGGGGTATACAATGAGCAGTTCTTC	CATSDAGTSGVYNEQFF
TRBJ1-6	TRBV28	.	few	TGTGCCAGCACTCGGGGATTCAATTCACCCCTCCACTTT	CASTRGFNSPLHF
TRBJ2-7	TRBV5-1	.	once	TGCGCCAGCAGCTTGGTTCCCGGGTCCGACGAGCAGTACTTC	CASSLVPGSDEQYF
TRBJ2-5	TRBV7-9	TRBD2	.	TGTGCCAGCAGCAGAGTAGCGGGAGGGCCAGAGACCCAGTACTTC	CASSRVAGGPETQYF
TRBJ1-6	TRBV30	.	few	TGTGCCTGGGACCAGGGTGAGCTTAATTCACCCCTCCACTTT	CAWDQGELNSPLHF
TRBJ2-3	TRBV6-6	TRBD2	.	TGTGCCAGCAGCCGACTAGCGACTAGCACAGATACGCAGTATTTT	CASSRLATSTDTQYF
TRBJ2-7	TRBV6-6	.	.	TGTGCCAGCAACGGACAGTCCTACGAGCAGTACTTC	CASNGQSYEQYF
TRBJ1-6	TRBV12-3/TRBV12-4	.	.	TGTGCCAGCAGTTCAGGTGGGGGGTCACCCCTCCACTTT	CASSSGGGSPLHF
TRBJ1-1	TRBV2	TRBD1	.	TGTGCCAGCAGGCAGGGGGCGAACACTGAAGCTTTCTTT	CASRQGANTEAFF
TRBJ2-2	TRBV28	.	.	TGTGCCAGCAGTTTGTCTACCGGGGAGCTGTTTTTT	CASSLSTGELFF
TRBJ1-2	TRBV29-1	TRBD1	once	TGCAGCGTTGACAGGGGGAAGGGGGGCTACACCTTC	CSVDRGKGGYTF
TRBJ1-1	TRBV19	.	.	TGTGCCAGTAGTCAGGGTCGGAGGGGAAACACTGAAGCTTTCTTT	CASSQGRRGNTEAFF
TRBJ1-1	TRBV4-1	.	.	TGCGCCAGCAGCCAAGATGGGGGCTTAGGTGCAGCTTTCTTT	CASSQDGGLGAAFF
TRBJ2-1	TRBV7-9	.	.	TGTGCCAGCAGCTTAAGTACAGCGGACTACAATGAGCAGTTCTTC	CASSLSTADYNEQFF
TRBJ1-1	TRBV3-1/TRBV3-2	.	.	TGTGCCAGCAGCCAGGCCGCAGGGGAAGCTTTCTTT	CASSQAAGEAFF
TRBJ1-1	TRBV28	.	.	TGTGCCAGCAGTTTAGACAGGAACACTGAAGCTTTCTTT	CASSLDRNTEAFF
TRBJ1-1	TRBV21-1	.	.	TGTGCCAGCAGCCCGTTCGAACCGTTCGGCACTGAAGCTTTCTTT	CASSPFEPFGTEAFF
TRBJ1-1	TRBV3-1/TRBV3-2	.	.	TGTGCCAGCACTTCAGGGTCCGGGACTGAAGCTTTCTTT	CASTSGSGTEAFF
TRBJ2-5	TRBV30	.	once	TGTGCCTGGAGTAGAGGTGTAGAGACCCAGTACTTC	CAWSRGVETQYF